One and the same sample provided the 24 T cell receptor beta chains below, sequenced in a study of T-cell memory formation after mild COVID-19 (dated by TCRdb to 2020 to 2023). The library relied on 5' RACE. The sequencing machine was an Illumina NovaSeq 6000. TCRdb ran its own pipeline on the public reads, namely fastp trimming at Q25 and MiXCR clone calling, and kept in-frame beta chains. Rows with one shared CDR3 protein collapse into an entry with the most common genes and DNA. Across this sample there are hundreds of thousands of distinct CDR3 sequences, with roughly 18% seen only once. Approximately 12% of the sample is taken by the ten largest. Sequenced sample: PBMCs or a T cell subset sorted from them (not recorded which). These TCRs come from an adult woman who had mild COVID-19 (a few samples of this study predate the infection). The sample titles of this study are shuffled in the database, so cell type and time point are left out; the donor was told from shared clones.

The CDR3 DNA reads TGTGCCAGCAGCCTAGTAGGACTAGCGGGAGGGCCGAGTAATGAGCAGTTCTTC. Its protein is CASSLVGLAGGPSNEQFF. This sequence joins TRBV12-3 or TRBV12-4 and TRBJ2-1, with 15 positions matching TRBD2. The CDR3 spans 18 residues. The trim removed 6 bases at V and 7 bases at J, leaving 13 bases unmatched.

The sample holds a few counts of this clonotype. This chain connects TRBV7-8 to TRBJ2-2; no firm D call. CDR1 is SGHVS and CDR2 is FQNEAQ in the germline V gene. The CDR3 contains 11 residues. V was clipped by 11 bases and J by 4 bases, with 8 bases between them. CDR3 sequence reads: CALGSTGELFF. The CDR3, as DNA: TGTGCCTTAGGTTCCACCGGGGAGCTGTTTTTT.

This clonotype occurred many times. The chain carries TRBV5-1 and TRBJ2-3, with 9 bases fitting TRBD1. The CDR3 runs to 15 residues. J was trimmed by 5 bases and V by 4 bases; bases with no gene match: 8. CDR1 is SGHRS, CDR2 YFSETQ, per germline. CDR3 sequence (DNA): TGCGCCAGCAGCGACGGGACAGGGCAGGGAGATACGCAGTATTTT. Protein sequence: CASSDGTGQGDTQYF.

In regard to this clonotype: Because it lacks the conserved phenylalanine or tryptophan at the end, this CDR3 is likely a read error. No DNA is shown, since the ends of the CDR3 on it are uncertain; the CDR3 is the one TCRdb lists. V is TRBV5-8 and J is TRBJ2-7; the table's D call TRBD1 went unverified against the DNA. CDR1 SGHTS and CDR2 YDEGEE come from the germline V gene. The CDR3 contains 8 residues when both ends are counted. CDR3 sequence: CASSSGSL.

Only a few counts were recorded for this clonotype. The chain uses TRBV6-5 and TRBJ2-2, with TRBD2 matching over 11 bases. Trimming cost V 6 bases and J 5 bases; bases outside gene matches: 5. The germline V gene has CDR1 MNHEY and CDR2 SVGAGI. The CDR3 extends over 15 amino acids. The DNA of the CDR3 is TGTGCCAGCAGCCCGGGACTAGCGGAAACCGGGGAGCTGTTTTTT. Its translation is CASSPGLAETGELFF.

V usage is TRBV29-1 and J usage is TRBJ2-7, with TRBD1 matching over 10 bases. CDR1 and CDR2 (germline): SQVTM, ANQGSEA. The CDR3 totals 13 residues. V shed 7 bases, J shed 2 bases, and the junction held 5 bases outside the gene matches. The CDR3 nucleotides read TGCAGCGGACGGACAGGGGGGGCCTACGAGCAGTACTTC. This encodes CSGRTGGAYEQYF.

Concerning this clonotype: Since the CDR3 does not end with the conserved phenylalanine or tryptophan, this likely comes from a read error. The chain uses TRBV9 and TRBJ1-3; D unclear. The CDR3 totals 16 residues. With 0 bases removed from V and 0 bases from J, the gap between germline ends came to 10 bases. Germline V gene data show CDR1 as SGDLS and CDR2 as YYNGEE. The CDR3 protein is CASSVGGGSSGNTIYI. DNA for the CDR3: TGTGCCAGCAGCGTAGGAGGCGGGAGCTCTGGAAACACCATATATATT.

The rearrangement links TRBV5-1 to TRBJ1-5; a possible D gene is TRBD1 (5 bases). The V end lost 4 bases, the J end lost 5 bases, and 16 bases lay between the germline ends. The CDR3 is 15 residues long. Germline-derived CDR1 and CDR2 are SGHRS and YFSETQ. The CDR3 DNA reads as TGCGCCAGCAGCATGGACTTCGGAGGGGATCAGCCCCAGCATTTT. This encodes CASSMDFGGDQPQHF.

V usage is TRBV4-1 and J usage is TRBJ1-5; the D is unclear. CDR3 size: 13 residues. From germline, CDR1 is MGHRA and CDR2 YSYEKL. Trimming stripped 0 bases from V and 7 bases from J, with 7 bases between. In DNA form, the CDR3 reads TGCGCCAGCAGCCAAGAAGGAGTGCAGCCCCAGCATTTT. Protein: CASSQEGVQPQHF.

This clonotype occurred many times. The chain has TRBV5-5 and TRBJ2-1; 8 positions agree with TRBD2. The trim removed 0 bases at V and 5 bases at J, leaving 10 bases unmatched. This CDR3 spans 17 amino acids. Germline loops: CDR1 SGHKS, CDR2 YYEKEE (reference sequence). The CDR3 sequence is CASSLAGGGPRDNEQFF. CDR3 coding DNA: TGTGCCAGCAGCTTGGCCGGGGGGGGACCCCGGGACAATGAGCAGTTCTTC.

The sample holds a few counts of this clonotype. The CDR3 nucleotides read TGCGCCAGCAGCTCTAGACAGGGACCCTACGAGCAGTACTTC. It specifies CASSSRQGPYEQYF. The chain couples TRBV5-1 to TRBJ2-7; 7 nucleotides match TRBD1. This CDR3 comprises 14 residues. Germline assignment: CDR1 SGHRS and CDR2 YFSETQ. The ends lost 3 bases at V and 2 bases at J; junction bases unmatched: 5.

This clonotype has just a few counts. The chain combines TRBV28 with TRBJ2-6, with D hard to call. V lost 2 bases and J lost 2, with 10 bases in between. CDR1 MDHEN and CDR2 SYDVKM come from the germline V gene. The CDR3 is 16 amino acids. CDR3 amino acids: CASSLGVLTGANVLTF. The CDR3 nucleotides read TGTGCCAGCAGTTTAGGAGTTCTAACTGGGGCCAACGTCCTGACTTTC.

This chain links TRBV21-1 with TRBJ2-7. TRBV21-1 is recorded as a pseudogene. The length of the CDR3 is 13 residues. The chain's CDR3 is CASSKEVGYEQYF. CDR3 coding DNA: TGTGCCAGCAGCAAAGAGGTCGGCTACGAGCAGTACTTC.

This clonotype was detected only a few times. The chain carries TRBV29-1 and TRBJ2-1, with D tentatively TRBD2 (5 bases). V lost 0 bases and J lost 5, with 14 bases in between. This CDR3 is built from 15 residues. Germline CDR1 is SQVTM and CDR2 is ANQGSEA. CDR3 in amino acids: CSVEESTRVDNEQFF. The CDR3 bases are TGCAGCGTTGAAGAGAGTACTAGGGTTGACAATGAGCAGTTCTTC.

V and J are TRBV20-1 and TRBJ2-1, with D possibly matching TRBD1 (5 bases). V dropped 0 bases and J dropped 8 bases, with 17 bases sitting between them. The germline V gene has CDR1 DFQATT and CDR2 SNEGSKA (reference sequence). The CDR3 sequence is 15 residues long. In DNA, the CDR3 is TGCAGTGCTAGAGATGGTCAGGGTTATCCCCATGAGCAGTTCTTC. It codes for CSARDGQGYPHEQFF.

CDR3 protein: CASSTGTGGNSPLHF. CDR3 sequence (DNA): TGTGCCAGCAGTACAGGGACAGGGGGGAATTCACCCCTCCACTTT. The V call is TRBV6-5, the J call TRBJ1-6; 11 bases are a match to TRBD1. V was clipped by 5 bases and J by 7 bases; unmatched bases: 4. Per the germline V gene, CDR1 is MNHEY and CDR2 is SVGAGI. The CDR3 runs to 15 residues.

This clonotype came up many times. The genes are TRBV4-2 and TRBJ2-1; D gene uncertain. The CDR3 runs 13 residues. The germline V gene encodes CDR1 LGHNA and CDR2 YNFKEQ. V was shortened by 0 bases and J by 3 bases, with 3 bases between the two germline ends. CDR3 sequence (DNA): TGTGCCAGCAGCCAAGATGGCTACAATGAGCAGTTCTTC. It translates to CASSQDGYNEQFF.

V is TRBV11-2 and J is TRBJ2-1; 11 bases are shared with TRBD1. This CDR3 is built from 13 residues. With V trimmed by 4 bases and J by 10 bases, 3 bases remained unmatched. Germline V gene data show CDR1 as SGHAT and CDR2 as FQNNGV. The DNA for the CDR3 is TGTGCCAGCAGCTGGACAGGGGGCCGGGAGCAGTTCTTC. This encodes CASSWTGGREQFF.

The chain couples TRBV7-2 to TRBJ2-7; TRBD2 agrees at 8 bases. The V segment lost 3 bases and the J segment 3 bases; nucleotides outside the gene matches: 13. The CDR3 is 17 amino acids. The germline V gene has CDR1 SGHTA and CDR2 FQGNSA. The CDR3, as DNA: TGTGCCAGCAGCTTTAGCGCGTCCGGACTAGCTGGCTACGAGCAGTACTTC. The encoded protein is CASSFSASGLAGYEQYF.

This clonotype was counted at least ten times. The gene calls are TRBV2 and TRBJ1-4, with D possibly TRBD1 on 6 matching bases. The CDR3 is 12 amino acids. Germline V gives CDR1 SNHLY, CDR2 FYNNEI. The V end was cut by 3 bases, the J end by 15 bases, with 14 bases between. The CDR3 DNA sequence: TGTGCCAGCAGTGACTACGGGGGGCTCGTGTTTTTT. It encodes CASSDYGGLVFF.

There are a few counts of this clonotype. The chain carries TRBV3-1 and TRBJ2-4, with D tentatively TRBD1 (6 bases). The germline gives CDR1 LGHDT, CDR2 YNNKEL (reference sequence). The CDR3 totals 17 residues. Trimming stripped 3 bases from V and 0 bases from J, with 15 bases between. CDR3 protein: CASSQTGTLLAKNIQYF. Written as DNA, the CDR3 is TGTGCCAGCAGCCAGACCGGGACACTTCTAGCCAAAAACATTCAGTACTTC. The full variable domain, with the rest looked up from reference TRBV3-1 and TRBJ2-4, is DTAVSQTPKYLVTQMGNDKSIKCEQNLGHDTMYWYKQDSKKFLKIMFSYNNKELIINETVPNRFSPKSPDKAHLNLHINSLELGDSAVYFCASSQTGTLLAKNIQYFGAGTRLSVL.

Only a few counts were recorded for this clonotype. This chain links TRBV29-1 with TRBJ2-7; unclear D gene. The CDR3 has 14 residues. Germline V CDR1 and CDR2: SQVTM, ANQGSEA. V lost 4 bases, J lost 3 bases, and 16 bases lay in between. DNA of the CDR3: TGCAGCGTTGCCAGCGAGGCTGGCCTCTACGAGCAGTACTTC. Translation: CSVASEAGLYEQYF.

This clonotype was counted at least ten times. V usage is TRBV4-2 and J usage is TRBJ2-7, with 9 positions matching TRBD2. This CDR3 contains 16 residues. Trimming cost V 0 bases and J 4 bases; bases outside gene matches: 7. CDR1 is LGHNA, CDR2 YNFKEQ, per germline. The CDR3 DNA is TGTGCCAGCAGCCAAGATTTGACTAGCGGCGTATACGAGCAGTACTTC. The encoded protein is CASSQDLTSGVYEQYF.

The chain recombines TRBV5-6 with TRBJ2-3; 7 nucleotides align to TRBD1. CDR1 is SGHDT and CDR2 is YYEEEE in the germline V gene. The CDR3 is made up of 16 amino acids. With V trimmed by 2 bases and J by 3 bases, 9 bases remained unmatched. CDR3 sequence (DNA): TGTGCCAGCAGCTTCAGAACAGGGGAACGGACAGATACGCAGTATTTT. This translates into CASSFRTGERTDTQYF.